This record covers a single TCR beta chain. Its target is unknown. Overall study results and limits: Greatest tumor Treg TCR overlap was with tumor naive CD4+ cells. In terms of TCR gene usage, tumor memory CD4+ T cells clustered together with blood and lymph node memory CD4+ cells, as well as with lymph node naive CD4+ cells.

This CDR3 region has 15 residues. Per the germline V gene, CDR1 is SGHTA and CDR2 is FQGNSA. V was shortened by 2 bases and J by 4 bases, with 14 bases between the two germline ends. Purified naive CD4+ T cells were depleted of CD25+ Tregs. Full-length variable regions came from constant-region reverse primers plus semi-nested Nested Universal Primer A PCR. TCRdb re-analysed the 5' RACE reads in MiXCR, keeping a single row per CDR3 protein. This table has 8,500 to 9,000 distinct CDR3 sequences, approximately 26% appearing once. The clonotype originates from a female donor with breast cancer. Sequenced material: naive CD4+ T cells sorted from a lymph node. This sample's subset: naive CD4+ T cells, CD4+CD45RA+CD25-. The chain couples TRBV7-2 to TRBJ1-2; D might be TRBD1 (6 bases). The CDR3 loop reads CASSLTPGATYGYTF. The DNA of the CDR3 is TGTGCCAGCAGCTTAACGCCAGGGGCAACCTATGGCTACACCTTC. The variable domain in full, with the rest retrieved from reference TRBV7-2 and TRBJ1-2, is GAGVSQSPSNKVTEKGKDVELRCDPISGHTALYWYRQSLGQGLEFLIYFQGNSAPDKSGLPSDRFSAERTGGSVSTLTIQRTQQEDSAVYLCASSLTPGATYGYTFGSGTRLTVV.